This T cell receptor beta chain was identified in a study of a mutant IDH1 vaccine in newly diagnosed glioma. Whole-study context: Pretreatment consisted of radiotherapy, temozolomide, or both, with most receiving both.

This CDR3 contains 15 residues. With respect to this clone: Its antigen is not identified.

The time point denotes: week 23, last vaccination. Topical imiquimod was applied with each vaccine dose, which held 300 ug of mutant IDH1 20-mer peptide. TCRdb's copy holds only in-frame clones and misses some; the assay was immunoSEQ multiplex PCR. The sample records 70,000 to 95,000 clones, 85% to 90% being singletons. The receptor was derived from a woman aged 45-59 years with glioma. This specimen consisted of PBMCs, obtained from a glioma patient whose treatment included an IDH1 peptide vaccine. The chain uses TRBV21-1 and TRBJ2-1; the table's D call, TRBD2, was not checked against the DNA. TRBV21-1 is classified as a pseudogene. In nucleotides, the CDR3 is TGTGCCAGCAGCAAAACTAGCGTCTCCTACAATGAGCAGTTCTTC. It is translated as CASSKTSVSYNEQFF.